The subject of this entry is one T cell receptor beta chain. What it binds is not known. From germline, CDR1 is MNHEY and CDR2 SVGEGT. This CDR3 has 15 residues. Trimming cost V 1 base and J 4 bases; bases outside gene matches: 7. This sample was taken from a study of yellow fever vaccine responses in identical twins. Findings and caveats of the study: Each twin's T cell response to the vaccine was reported to look partly convergent and partly personalized.

TCRdb reprocessed the RT-PCR reads with MiXCR, giving one entry per CDR3 protein. The sample includes approximately 3,000 distinct CDR3 sequences, approximately 82% of them seen just once. The sequence was collected from a woman between 18 and 29 years old who received the yellow fever vaccine. The rearrangement joins TRBV6-2 or TRBV6-3 to TRBJ2-7, with 7 positions matching TRBD1. The material sequenced was T cells from blood (PBMCs), unsorted or a sorted subset (not recorded which), taken before or after yellow fever vaccination (not recorded which). The CDR3 region has the DNA TGTGCCAGCAGTTACTTGCCGGACAGGACTTACGAGCAGTACTTC. This sequence encodes CASSYLPDRTYEQYF.